This entry lists 8 T cell receptor beta chains sequenced from one sample in a study of human T cells and chemical hapten exposure. TCRdb analysed the RACE reads with MiXCR anew, one entry per CDR3 protein. The table has some 82,000 distinct CDR3 sequences, 6.5% to 8.5% seen once. Specified time point: patch test 2, 6 weeks after DPC sensitization. Treatment: therapeutic diphenylcyclopropenone sensitization with weekly scalp DPC. This material consisted of whole blood, taken in connection with sensitization to the hapten diphenylcyclopropenone (DPC). These TCRs come from a woman between 25 and 40 years old with alopecia areata. Some clones in this sample may be carry-over from other donors' samples.

This clonotype has ten or more counts. V usage is TRBV20-1 and J usage is TRBJ1-5; D ambiguous. Trimming shortened V by 4 bases and J by 4 bases, and 14 bases separated the two germline ends. The CDR3 consists of 14 residues. From germline, CDR1 is DFQATT and CDR2 SNEGSKA (reference sequence). CDR3 loop: CSATVGSENQPQHF. CDR3 DNA sequence: TGCAGTGCTACAGTAGGGTCTGAGAATCAGCCCCAGCATTTT.

This rearrangement joins TRBV12-3 or TRBV12-4 to TRBJ1-2; D gene unclear. The CDR3 loop spans 11 amino acids. The ends were cut back, 4 bases at V and 8 bases at J, with 8 bases in the middle. The CDR3 sequence is CASSWGGGYTF. The CDR3 region has the DNA TGTGCCAGCAGTTGGGGTGGGGGCTACACCTTC.

This clonotype was seen repeatedly, ten times or more. V usage is TRBV6-5 and J usage is TRBJ1-6; TRBD1 matches at 10 bases. V gave up 0 bases and J gave up 13 bases; unmatched junction bases: 9. This CDR3 contains 16 residues. The germline gives CDR1 MNHEY, CDR2 SVGAGI. The DNA of the CDR3 is TGTGCCAGCAGTTACTCGCCCGGGACAGGGGTTGGTCCCCTCCACTTT. It codes for CASSYSPGTGVGPLHF.

This clonotype was detected ten times or more. The chain joins TRBV5-4 to TRBJ2-6; D not certain. CDR1 and CDR2 (germline): SGHNT, YYREEE (reference sequence). This CDR3 is built from 16 residues. Trimming removed 0 bases from V and 0 bases from J, with 7 bases in between. CDR3 loop: CASSLVRISGANVLTF. CDR3 in DNA: TGTGCCAGCAGCTTGGTTCGGATCTCTGGGGCCAACGTCCTGACTTTC.

There are a few counts of this clonotype. The chain recombines TRBV20-1 with TRBJ2-5, with TRBD2 matching over 11 bases. Looked up from germline, CDR1 is DFQATT and CDR2 is SNEGSKA (reference sequence). The CDR3 contains 14 residues. V trimming: 6 bases; J trimming: 4 bases; junction bases outside the gene matches: 7. CDR3 in DNA: TGCAGTGCGAGTAGCGGGGGGGCCGGAGAGACCCAGTACTTC. This sequence encodes CSASSGGAGETQYF.

This clonotype was seen many times. CDR3 sequence: CASAPGTGSSHEQYF. As DNA, the CDR3 is TGTGCCAGCGCCCCCGGGACAGGTTCTTCGCACGAGCAGTACTTC. This chain connects TRBV7-3 to TRBJ2-7; the match to TRBD1 covers 8 bases. Germline CDR1 SGHTA, CDR2 FQGTGA. The CDR3 runs to 15 residues. V shed 8 bases, J shed 5 bases, and the junction held 14 bases outside the gene matches.

The gene calls are TRBV2 and TRBJ1-5, with TRBD1 as a possible D gene (5 bases). Trimming removed 6 bases at V and 1 base at J, with 13 bases between. CDR3 length: 15 amino acids. Germline CDR1 is SNHLY and CDR2 is FYNNEI. The CDR3 protein is CASSRDSISNQPQHF. The CDR3 DNA sequence: TGTGCCAGCAGCCGAGACAGTATCAGCAATCAGCCCCAGCATTTT.

This clonotype has just a few counts. The chain employs TRBV2 and TRBJ1-5, with a tentative D call TRBD1 (5 bases). The germline V gene encodes CDR1 SNHLY and CDR2 FYNNEI. The CDR3 loop spans 15 amino acids. Trimming cost V 6 bases and J 1 base, with 13 bases left between them. The CDR3 spells CASSPGTQSNQPQHF. The CDR3 DNA reads as TGTGCCAGCAGCCCCGGGACCCAGAGCAATCAGCCCCAGCATTTT.